This TCR beta chain was obtained from a study of OX40 agonist ivuxolimab in advanced cancers. The data were produced by immunoSEQ multiplex PCR, yet TCRdb's version contains in-frame clones alone and is incomplete. The sample has around 62,000 clones; 77% are singletons. This CDR3 is built from 14 residues. The V gene's germline CDR1 is SNHLY and CDR2 FYNNEI. V lost 0 bases to trimming and J lost 7 bases, with 10 bases between them. This clonotype originated in an adult with an advanced solid tumor such as melanoma, head and neck, liver or kidney cancer. The source material was CD4+ or CD8+ T cells sorted from blood, sampled in a trial of the OX40 agonist ivuxolimab. This rearrangement joins TRBV2 to TRBJ1-5; D call uncertain. CDR3 loop: CASSEAGHNQPQHF. CDR3 DNA: TGTGCCAGCAGTGAAGCAGGCCATAACCAGCCCCAGCATTTT. The whole variable domain, remainder taken from reference TRBV2 and TRBJ1-5, is EPEVTQTPSHQVTQMGQEVILRCVPISNHLYFYWYRQILGQKVEFLVSFYNNEISEKSEIFDDQFSVERPDGSNFTLKIRSTKLEDSAMYFCASSEAGHNQPQHFGDGTRLSIL.